This TCR beta chain was documented in a study of cytomegalovirus exposure and HLA in healthy donors. Study results and limitations: V- and J-gene trimming of TCR beta was linked (in a later analysis) to a missense DCLRE1C variant. Apparent HLA restriction characterized most CMV-associated TCR beta chains in a later analysis. Reports indicated that the classifier achieved high specificity and sensitivity in diagnosing cytomegalovirus status.

Concerning this clone: Its specificity is not known.

The PCR had 60 Vbeta and 13 Jbeta primers. Here immunoSEQ multiplex PCR was the method, and the copy in TCRdb shows in-frame clones only, minus some. The table lists over 70,000 clones, around 84% of them singletons. Trimming stripped 5 bases from V and 0 bases from J, with 8 bases between. This CDR3 has 14 amino acids. In germline, CDR1 is SGHTA, CDR2 FQGTGA. The chain uses TRBV7-3 and TRBJ1-3; unclear D gene. The clonotype comes from a man aged 18 to 30 in good health and CMV-seronegative. Sequencing used PBMCs. CDR3: CASSQDISGNTIYF. Written as DNA, the CDR3 is TGTGCCAGCAGCCAGGATATCTCTGGAAACACCATATATTTT.